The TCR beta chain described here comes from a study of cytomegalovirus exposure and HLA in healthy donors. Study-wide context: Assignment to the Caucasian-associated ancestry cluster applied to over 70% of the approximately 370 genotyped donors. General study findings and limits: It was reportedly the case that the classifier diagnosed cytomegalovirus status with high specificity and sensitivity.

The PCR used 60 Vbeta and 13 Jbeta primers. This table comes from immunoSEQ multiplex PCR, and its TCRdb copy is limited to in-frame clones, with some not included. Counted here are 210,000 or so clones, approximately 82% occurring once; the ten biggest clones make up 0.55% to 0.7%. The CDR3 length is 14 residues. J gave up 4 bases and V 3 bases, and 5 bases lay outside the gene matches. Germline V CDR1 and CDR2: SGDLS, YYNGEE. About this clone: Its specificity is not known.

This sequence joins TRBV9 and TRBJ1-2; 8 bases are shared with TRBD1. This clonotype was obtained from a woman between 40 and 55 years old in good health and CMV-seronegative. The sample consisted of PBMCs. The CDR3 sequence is CASSDRGSSYGYTF. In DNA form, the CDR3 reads TGTGCCAGCAGCGACAGGGGGTCGAGCTATGGCTACACCTTC. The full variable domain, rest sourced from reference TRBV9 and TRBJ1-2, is DSGVTQTPKHLITATGQRVTLRCSPRSGDLSVYWYQQSLDQGLQFLIQYYNGEERAKGNILERFSAQQFPDLHSELNLSSLELGDSALYFCASSDRGSSYGYTFGSGTRLTVV.